One and the same sample provided the 18 T cell receptor beta chains below, sequenced in a study of post-analysis software for immune sequencing data. TCR beta cDNA libraries included unique molecular identifiers. MiXCR was run by TCRdb on the PCR reads, yielding one entry per CDR3 protein. The sample comprises about 500,000 distinct CDR3 sequences, around 40% of which are singletons, and about 12% rests with the top ten. No antigen has been identified for these receptors. General observations from the study: Included in a set of five TRBV segments more frequent in patients than controls were TRBV5-6, TRBV5-1 and TRBV20-1.

Sequencing was performed on blood. Receptors were obtained from a girl under 18 with multiple sclerosis.

The rearrangement joins TRBV5-1 to TRBJ2-4; 9 bases are shared with TRBD1. Germline CDR1 SGHRS, CDR2 YFSETQ. V shed 0 bases, J shed 0 bases, and the junction held 4 bases outside the gene matches. This CDR3 is built from 17 residues. CDR3 sequence (DNA): TGCGCCAGCAGCTTGGTTGGACAGGGGCTAGCCAAAAACATTCAGTACTTC. Translating it yields CASSLVGQGLAKNIQYF. The variable domain in full, completed from reference TRBV5-1 and TRBJ2-4, reads KAGVTQTPRYLIKTRGQQVTLSCSPISGHRSVSWYQQTPGQGLQFLFEYFSETQRNKGNFPGRFSGRQFSNSRSEMNVSTLELGDSALYLCASSLVGQGLAKNIQYFGAGTRLSVL.

This clonotype was found a few times. The V gene is TRBV20-1, the J gene TRBJ2-1, with D possibly TRBD2 on 6 matching bases. In germline, CDR1 is DFQATT, CDR2 SNEGSKA (reference sequence). The CDR3 sequence is 14 residues long. V was cut by 5 bases and J by 1 base, with 12 bases left in between. The CDR3 loop is CSALSGPSYNEQFF. CDR3 sequence (DNA): TGCAGTGCTCTTAGCGGCCCTTCCTACAATGAGCAGTTCTTC.

Remarks on this clonotype: The germline gene is not matched at one end of the junction; a read error may be the cause. DNA for the CDR3: TGTGCCAGCGGCTTTTCCGGGACTAGAGTTATAAATGAGCAGTTCTTC. Translated, it gives CASGFSGTRVINEQFF. The chain is built from TRBV7-2 and TRBJ2-1, with 8 bases lining up with TRBD2. Germline CDR1 is SGHTA and CDR2 is FQGNSA. This CDR3 contains 16 residues.

The chain joins TRBV7-2 to TRBJ2-5; TRBD2 might be the D (5 bases). V shed 0 bases and J shed 5 bases, with 7 bases lying between them. Germline CDR1 is SGHTA and CDR2 is FQGNSA. CDR3 length: 13 residues. Written as DNA, the CDR3 is TGTGCCAGCAGCTTAGCAACGGGGGAGACCCAGTACTTC. Protein sequence: CASSLATGETQYF.

This clonotype was found a few times. The genes are TRBV12-3 or TRBV12-4 and TRBJ2-7, with TRBD2 matching 8 bases. The length of the CDR3 is 16 residues. J lost 0 bases, V lost 3 bases, and 7 bases had no gene match. As DNA, the CDR3 is TGTGCCAGCAGTTTGGTCTCGGGAGGGGGCTCCTACGAGCAGTACTTC. It specifies CASSLVSGGGSYEQYF.

The chain is built from TRBV6-2 or TRBV6-3 and TRBJ2-5; D unresolved. V was trimmed by 4 bases and J by 5 bases, leaving 5 bases between them. The CDR3 has 11 residues. The germline CDR1 and CDR2 sequences are MNHEY and SVGEGT. The chain's CDR3 is CASSWRETQYF. The CDR3 bases are TGTGCCAGCAGTTGGCGGGAGACCCAGTACTTC.

The CDR3 nucleotides are TGTGCCAGCTCCAGACTAGCGGAGGACGGAGAGCAGTACTTC. Its protein is CASSRLAEDGEQYF. The chain joins TRBV28 to TRBJ2-7; 9 bases fit TRBD2. V was clipped by 8 bases and J by 7 bases; unmatched bases: 12. Germline V gene sequence: CDR1 MDHEN, CDR2 SYDVKM. This CDR3 region has 14 residues.

The chain links TRBV12-3 or TRBV12-4 to TRBJ2-1; D gene uncertain. The CDR3 consists of 10 residues. Trimming removed 4 bases from V and 9 bases from J, with 4 bases in between. The CDR3 region is CASSWSEQFF. DNA of the CDR3: TGTGCCAGCAGTTGGAGTGAGCAGTTCTTC.

The chain has TRBV6-6 and TRBJ2-1, with TRBD2 identical over 10 bases. Unmatched junction bases numbered 8, after V lost 0 bases and J lost 9 bases. The CDR3 sequence is 16 residues long. Per germline, CDR1 MNHNY and CDR2 SVGAGI (reference sequence). CDR3 residues: CASSYSVAGGRGEQFF. In DNA, the CDR3 is TGTGCCAGCAGTTACTCGGTAGCGGGAGGACGAGGTGAGCAGTTCTTC.

The chain links TRBV6-5 to TRBJ2-7, with 11 bases matching TRBD1. The germline V gene encodes CDR1 MNHEY and CDR2 SVGAGI. V lost 6 bases to trimming and J lost 4 bases; unmatched junction nucleotides: 8. The CDR3 covers 15 residues. The CDR3 region has the DNA TGTGCCAGCAGCAAAACCGGGACAGGGGGTTACGAGCAGTACTTC. As protein: CASSKTGTGGYEQYF.

This chain joins TRBV5-1 and TRBJ2-7; a weak D match, TRBD2 (6 bases). The assigned J gene may be wrong: the sequence end matches TRBJ2-5 better. Germline lookup yields CDR1 SGHRS and CDR2 YFSETQ. The CDR3 runs to 15 residues. CDR3 loop: CASSRTSFEAETQYF. The CDR3 DNA is TGCGCCAGCAGTCGTACTAGCTTCGAGGCAGAGACCCAGTACTTC.

The V and J genes are TRBV5-1 and TRBJ2-1; TRBD2 matches 7 bases. V lost 5 bases and J lost 8; bases outside the gene matches: 16. The CDR3 consists of 16 residues. Per germline, CDR1 SGHRS and CDR2 YFSETQ. Written as DNA, the CDR3 is TGCGCCAGCAGGAGACCTTGGGGAGGGCGCAACGATGAGCAGTTCTTC. Its protein product is CASRRPWGGRNDEQFF. Together with reference TRBV5-1 and TRBJ2-1, the CDR3 gives the full variable domain: KAGVTQTPRYLIKTRGQQVTLSCSPISGHRSVSWYQQTPGQGLQFLFEYFSETQRNKGNFPGRFSGRQFSNSRSEMNVSTLELGDSALYLCASRRPWGGRNDEQFFGPGTRLTVL.

V gene TRBV9 combines with J gene TRBJ2-7; no clear D gene. V gave up 1 base and J gave up 1 base, with 6 bases separating them. The CDR3 totals 13 residues. CDR1 and CDR2 from the germline V gene are SGDLS and YYNGEE. CDR3 loop: CASSVTPSYEQYF. CDR3 nucleotides: TGTGCCAGCAGCGTAACTCCTTCCTACGAGCAGTACTTC.

This chain connects TRBV5-1 to TRBJ1-5; the match to TRBD1 covers 8 bases. Per the germline V gene, CDR1 is SGHRS and CDR2 is YFSETQ. J lost 2 bases, V lost 4 bases, and 8 bases had no gene match. The CDR3 loop spans 16 amino acids. CDR3 sequence: CASSLGQGIGNQPQHF. The CDR3 nucleotides are TGCGCCAGCAGCCTTGGACAGGGTATAGGCAATCAGCCCCAGCATTTT.

This clonotype appeared a few times. The CDR3, as DNA: TGTGCCAGCAGCTCATTTTCTACCCCGGGTCCCAAAAACATTCAGTACTTC. It specifies CASSSFSTPGPKNIQYF. This chain connects TRBV11-2 to TRBJ2-4; no clear D gene. Trimming removed 4 bases at V and 2 bases at J, with 18 bases between. The CDR3 is made up of 17 amino acids. Looked up from germline, CDR1 is SGHAT and CDR2 is FQNNGV.

The chain links TRBV6-5 to TRBJ1-1; TRBD1 is a possible D gene (6 bases). This CDR3 is built from 14 residues. Trimming took off 6 bases at V and 0 bases at J, with 11 bases between the two ends. Germline values: CDR1 MNHEY, CDR2 SVGAGI. The CDR3 here is CASSRDTVNTEAFF. As DNA, the CDR3 is TGTGCCAGCAGCCGGGACACGGTGAACACTGAAGCTTTCTTT.

This chain joins TRBV15 and TRBJ2-7; tentative D call: TRBD2 (5 bases). The CDR3 contains 15 residues. Germline V CDR1 and CDR2: LNHNV, YYDKDF (reference sequence). The V end was cut by 0 bases, the J end by 2 bases, with 11 bases between. The CDR3 DNA reads as TGTGCCACCAGCAGAGATCGGACTGGAACCTACGAGCAGTACTTC. It codes for CATSRDRTGTYEQYF.

The chain is built from TRBV2 and TRBJ2-7; D call uncertain. Trimming cost V 4 bases and J 0 bases, with 7 bases left between them. The CDR3 totals 13 residues. Germline V gene lookup returns CDR1 SNHLY and CDR2 FYNNEI. The CDR3 bases are TGTGCCAGCAGTGGACTTTTCTCCTACGAGCAGTACTTC. Protein: CASSGLFSYEQYF.